The 26 T cell receptor beta chains below were found in one sample sequenced in a study of cytomegalovirus exposure and HLA in healthy donors. Researchers ran the PCR with 60 Vbeta and 13 Jbeta primers. Sequencing used immunoSEQ multiplex PCR; TCRdb keeps in-frame clones, though not all of them. The data show 200,000 to 250,000 clones, approximately 78% seen once. Sequenced material: PBMCs. The receptor set was obtained from a male donor in good health and CMV-seronegative.

The gene calls are TRBV9 and TRBJ1-1; 7 bases match TRBD1. The germline gives CDR1 SGDLS, CDR2 YYNGEE. Losses at the gene ends were 0 bases for V and 7 bases for J; bases not matched to a gene: 9. CDR3 size: 15 residues. CDR3 DNA: TGTGCCAGCAGCGTAGCTACAGGGGCAGGGCGTGAAGCTTTCTTT. It encodes CASSVATGAGREAFF.

The chain employs TRBV9 and TRBJ2-5; 10 bases fit TRBD2. This CDR3 contains 21 residues. V trimming: 4 bases; J trimming: 4 bases; junction bases outside the gene matches: 25. Germline V CDR1 and CDR2: SGDLS, YYNGEE. In DNA, the CDR3 is TGTGCCAGCAGCCCGAGAGAGGGGACTCGACTAGCGGGTGGGGCAAGAGAGACCCAGTACTTC. It is translated as CASSPREGTRLAGGARETQYF.

As regards this clone: The junction differs from germline at one of its ends, possibly a read error. The chain has TRBV7-9 and TRBJ2-5; the match to TRBD1 covers 9 bases. CDR3 length equals 15 residues. Germline CDR1 reads SEHNR; CDR2 reads FQNEAQ (reference sequence). The DNA for the CDR3 is TGTTCCAGCAGCGAACCTGGGACAGGGCGAGAGACCCAGTACTTC. Amino acid sequence: CSSSEPGTGRETQYF.

The chain couples TRBV6-6 to TRBJ1-3; a possible D gene is TRBD1 (5 bases). The CDR3 totals 12 residues. V was cut by 8 bases and J by 4 bases, with 9 bases left in between. Germline V gene lookup returns CDR1 MNHNY and CDR2 SVGAGI (reference sequence). The CDR3 nucleotides read TGTGCCAGCGCAGGACAAGGAAACACCATATATTTT. Protein: CASAGQGNTIYF.

V is TRBV9 and J is TRBJ2-5, with 9 nucleotides matching TRBD2. V was pared by 6 bases and J by 5 bases, with 8 bases of the junction left unmatched. Germline V gene lookup returns CDR1 SGDLS and CDR2 YYNGEE. The CDR3 loop spans 14 amino acids. The CDR3 DNA sequence: TGTGCCAGCAACGGCGGGAGGGCCAGGGAGACCCAGTACTTC. Its translation is CASNGGRARETQYF.

V usage is TRBV11-2 and J usage is TRBJ2-5; 12 bases agree with TRBD2. Germline CDR1 is SGHAT and CDR2 is FQNNGV. The CDR3 has 15 amino acids. With V trimmed by 2 bases and J by 4 bases, 2 bases remained unmatched. The CDR3 nucleotides are TGTGCCAGCAGCTTACTAGCGGGAGGGAGAGAGACCCAGTACTTC. This encodes CASSLLAGGRETQYF.

The CDR3 region has the DNA TGCGCGGTGAACCGGGGAGGCTCCTACAATGAGCAGTTCTTC. Translating gives CAVNRGGSYNEQFF. This chain uses TRBV10-2 with TRBJ2-1; D might be TRBD2 (6 bases). CDR3 length equals 14 residues. Germline values: CDR1 WSHSY, CDR2 SAAADI.

V gene TRBV5-4 combines with J gene TRBJ2-6, with D possibly TRBD2 on 5 matching bases. Germline V gene sequence: CDR1 SGHNT, CDR2 YYREEE (reference sequence). This CDR3 is built from 15 residues. The ends were cut back, 1 base at V and 2 bases at J, with 7 bases in the middle. In DNA form, the CDR3 reads TGTGCCAGCAGCTTGTGGGGAGCTGGGGCCAACGTCCTGACTTTC. Translation gives CASSLWGAGANVLTF.

The chain employs TRBV28 and TRBJ2-7, with D possibly TRBD2 on 6 matching bases. Trimming removed 4 bases from V and 2 bases from J, with 15 bases in between. Germline lookup yields CDR1 MDHEN and CDR2 SYDVKM. The CDR3 has 15 residues. The CDR3 loop reads CASSSPAGPTYEQYF. The CDR3 bases are TGTGCCAGCAGTTCGCCGGCGGGACCAACCTACGAGCAGTACTTC.

This clone was detected a few times. V usage is TRBV27 and J usage is TRBJ1-4; a weak D match, TRBD1 (6 bases). Trimming left V 6 bases short and J 5 bases short, with 16 bases between. CDR1 and CDR2 from the germline V gene are MNHEY and SMNVEV (reference sequence). The CDR3 spans 15 residues. CDR3 in amino acids: CASRSLGAGNEKLFF. The DNA of the CDR3 is TGTGCCAGCAGATCCTTGGGGGCAGGGAATGAAAAACTGTTTTTT.

In its sample, this clone was seen once. The chain employs TRBV25-1 and TRBJ2-7; TRBD1 might be the D (6 bases). CDR1 and CDR2 from the germline V gene are MGHDK and SYGVNS. This CDR3 has 15 amino acids. Trimming shortened V by 4 bases and J by 5 bases, and 18 bases separated the two germline ends. In nucleotides, the CDR3 is TGTGCCAGCAGTGTAAGCCTACAGGGAACCAACGAGCAGTACTTC. Translation gives CASSVSLQGTNEQYF.

This clone appeared a few times. The gene calls are TRBV5-1 and TRBJ1-3, with D possibly matching TRBD1 (5 bases). The germline V gene encodes CDR1 SGHRS and CDR2 YFSETQ. Trimming pared 3 bases from V and 4 bases from J, leaving 14 bases between. The CDR3 length is 15 residues. CDR3 sequence (DNA): TGCGCCAGCAGCTCCGATCAGGGATGGGGAAACACCATATATTTT. It encodes CASSSDQGWGNTIYF.

J is TRBJ1-1 and V is TRBV6-6; D may be TRBD1 (5 bases). V dropped 3 bases and J dropped 0 bases, with 11 bases sitting between them. There are 15 residues in the CDR3. Germline lookup yields CDR1 MNHNY and CDR2 SVGAGI (reference sequence). The CDR3 loop reads CASSYPGGMNTEAFF. The CDR3 DNA follows: TGTGCCAGCAGTTATCCCGGGGGGATGAACACTGAAGCTTTCTTT.

This clone was counted a single time. The gene calls are TRBV7-8 and TRBJ1-5, with D perhaps TRBD1 (5 bases). With 5 bases removed from V and 3 bases from J, the gap between germline ends came to 11 bases. From germline, CDR1 is SGHVS and CDR2 FQNEAQ. The CDR3 loop spans 14 amino acids. CDR3 DNA: TGTGCCAGCAGCGCAAGACAGCTCAATCAGCCCCAGCATTTT. The encoded protein is CASSARQLNQPQHF.

The chain uses TRBV19 and TRBJ2-7; possible D gene TRBD1, 5 bases. The germline V gene encodes CDR1 LNHDA and CDR2 SQIVND (reference sequence). The CDR3 consists of 13 residues. Trimming left V 5 bases short and J 6 bases short, with 14 bases between. The CDR3 spells CASSPRTILEQYF. CDR3 sequence (DNA): TGTGCCAGTAGTCCCCGGACAATCCTCGAGCAGTACTTC. The full variable domain, with the rest looked up from reference TRBV19 and TRBJ2-7, is DGGITQSPKYLFRKEGQNVTLSCEQNLNHDAMYWYRQDPGQGLRLIYYSQIVNDFQKGDIAEGYSVSREKKESFPLTVTSAQKNPTAFYLCASSPRTILEQYFGPGTRLTVT.

The rearrangement joins TRBV7-9 to TRBJ2-7, with D possibly TRBD2 on 6 matching bases. Trimming took off 5 bases at V and 5 bases at J, with 19 bases between the two ends. Per the germline V gene, CDR1 is SEHNR and CDR2 is FQNEAQ (reference sequence). The CDR3 spans 15 residues. This CDR3 is CASSPTTGRKDEQYF. The DNA of the CDR3 is TGTGCCAGCAGCCCAACTACCGGGAGAAAAGACGAGCAGTACTTC.

This chain uses TRBV7-9 with TRBJ2-1; TRBD2 agrees at 14 bases. Germline V gene lookup returns CDR1 SEHNR and CDR2 FQNEAQ (reference sequence). The CDR3 has 18 residues. V lost 3 bases to trimming and J lost 9 bases; unmatched junction nucleotides: 13. CDR3 nucleotides: TGTGCCAGCAGCTTCATTCGGACTAGCGGGAGGATGTTAGGTGAGCAGTTCTTC. It codes for CASSFIRTSGRMLGEQFF.

This clone was seen only once. This sequence joins TRBV7-9 and TRBJ2-5, with 11 bases matching TRBD2. V shed 5 bases, J shed 1 base, and the junction held 3 bases outside the gene matches. Germline V lookup: CDR1 SEHNR, CDR2 FQNEAQ (reference sequence). This CDR3 is 15 amino acids long. The CDR3 loop is CASSPSGRFQETQYF. The CDR3, as DNA: TGTGCCAGCAGCCCTAGCGGGAGGTTCCAAGAGACCCAGTACTTC.

The J gene is TRBJ1-5, the V gene TRBV19, with TRBD1 identical over 8 bases. Per the germline V gene, CDR1 is LNHDA and CDR2 is SQIVND (reference sequence). J lost 7 bases, V lost 3 bases, and 5 bases had no gene match. The CDR3 totals 14 residues. As DNA, the CDR3 is TGTGCCAGTAGTATCGACAGGGGCGGGCAGCCCCAGCATTTT. It encodes CASSIDRGGQPQHF.

This chain uses TRBV5-1 with TRBJ1-1, with a possible D match to TRBD1 (6 bases). Germline V lookup: CDR1 SGHRS, CDR2 YFSETQ. The ends were cut back, 0 bases at V and 6 bases at J, with 15 bases in the middle. The CDR3 length is 15 residues. DNA of the CDR3: TGCGCCAGCAGCTTGGTACAGGGTAGGGACCCTGAAGCTTTCTTT. Translated, it gives CASSLVQGRDPEAFF.

CDR3 bases: TGTGCCAGCAGTTTTAGCGAGAACACCGGGGAGCTGTTTTTT. Its protein is CASSFSENTGELFF. This chain connects TRBV27 to TRBJ2-2; tentative D call: TRBD2 (5 bases). V dropped 3 bases and J dropped 1 base, with 6 bases sitting between them. Germline CDR1 reads MNHEY; CDR2 reads SMNVEV (reference sequence). The CDR3 runs to 14 residues.

The chain joins TRBV25-1 to TRBJ2-2, with 8 nucleotides matching TRBD1. Germline assignment: CDR1 MGHDK and CDR2 SYGVNS. The CDR3 spans 16 residues. Unmatched junction bases numbered 5, after V lost 5 bases and J lost 0 bases. The DNA of the CDR3 is TGTGCCAGCAGTTCTCGGACAGGGCCGAACACCGGGGAGCTGTTTTTT. Its translation is CASSSRTGPNTGELFF.

The chain joins TRBV28 to TRBJ2-3; 9 positions agree with TRBD1. CDR1 and CDR2 (germline): MDHEN, SYDVKM. The trim removed 5 bases at V and 0 bases at J, leaving 6 bases unmatched. This CDR3 is built from 16 residues. The CDR3 spells CASSTRTGASTDTQYF. In nucleotides, the CDR3 is TGTGCCAGCAGTACCCGGACAGGGGCTAGCACAGATACGCAGTATTTT.

J is TRBJ2-3 and V is TRBV27; 10 bases map to TRBD2. The CDR3 is 17 amino acids. CDR1 MNHEY and CDR2 SMNVEV come from the germline V gene (reference sequence). The junction had 10 bases not matched to a gene; V was cut back by 4 bases and J by 3 bases. DNA for the CDR3: TGTGCCAGCAGTTGGGGGTCTAGCGGGAGTCTAACAGATACGCAGTATTTT. Translation: CASSWGSSGSLTDTQYF.

The sample holds many counts of this clone. One end of the junction fails to match germline, which may point to a read error. This CDR3 is CASSTTGSGELFF. The CDR3 nucleotides are TGTGCTAGCAGCACCACAGGGTCCGGGGAGCTGTTTTTT. The rearrangement joins TRBV7-7 to TRBJ2-2; D perhaps matches TRBD1 (6 bases). Germline CDR1 is SSHAT and CDR2 is FNYEAQ (reference sequence). The CDR3 has 13 amino acids. The full variable domain, its missing parts supplied by reference TRBV7-7 and TRBJ2-2, is GAGVSQSPRYKVTKRGQDVTLRCDPISSHATLYWYQQALGQGPEFLTYFNYEAQPDKSGLPSDRFSAERPEGSISTLTIQRTEQRDSAMYRCASSTTGSGELFFGEGSRLTVL.

V gene TRBV28 combines with J gene TRBJ1-5; 10 bases line up with TRBD1. The CDR3 has 16 amino acids. V gave up 3 bases and J gave up 6 bases; unmatched junction bases: 8. The germline V gene encodes CDR1 MDHEN and CDR2 SYDVKM. The DNA for the CDR3 is TGTGCCAGCAGTTTCCTCACCGGGACAGGGGTTCAGCCCCAGCATTTT. Translation gives CASSFLTGTGVQPQHF.